The entry that follows covers one TCR beta chain sequence. Its antigen specificity is not known. Base qualities are missing; no much larger clone stands one base away. These data are taken from a study of OX40 agonist ivuxolimab in advanced cancers. At the level of the whole study: Ivuxolimab was a fully human IgG2 agonistic monoclonal antibody targeting the costimulatory receptor OX40 (CD134). Intravenous ivuxolimab was administered to patients every 2 weeks at six dose levels: 0.01, 0.1, 0.3, 1.5, 3 and 10 mg/kg. Prior anti-PD-1, anti-PD-L1 or anti-CTLA-4 therapy was permitted, and checkpoint inhibitors had been received by about 36% of dose-escalation patients. Of the approximately 50 patients in dose escalation, about 20 had hepatocellular carcinoma, about 15 had melanoma, 9 had renal cell carcinoma and 9 had head and neck cancer. In the dose-escalation cohort, more than 80% of patients were male, and the mean age was roughly 56 years with a range of about 20 to 80. The point of sequencing TCRbeta in the periphery was to test whether ivuxolimab changed TCR sequence diversity and drove clonal T-cell expansion. Partial responses occurred in three dose-escalation patients, of whom one had hepatocellular carcinoma and two had cutaneous melanoma. The monotherapy dose-escalation portion (N ≈ 50 patients) of the phase I ivuxolimab trial is reported in the paper. Broad study findings and their caveats: Low levels of normalized T-cell clonal expansion were also seen in some nonresponding patients. After ivuxolimab, expanded clones were on average more numerous among CD8+ T cells than among CD4+ T cells. Clonal expansion of both CD4+ and CD8+ blood T cells was observed from baseline to week 6 at doses 0.1 to 3.0 mg/kg. The antigen specificity of the clonally expanded peripheral T cells was not determined. In the 0.1-3.0 mg/kg groups, partial responders were among the patients with the lowest normalized peripheral clonal expansion, particularly in CD8+ T cells.

From the cysteine through the phenylalanine, the CDR3 covers 16 amino acids. Of all the DNA, just the CDR3 is kept, 48 bases in frame from base 1. Patients with autoimmune disease history or receiving systemic immunosuppression were excluded from the trial. Peripheral blood for TCR sequencing was drawn from every dose cohort at baseline, at cycle 4 day 1 and at cycle 7 day 1. The samples were taken from a phase I, first-in-human, multicenter, open-label dose-escalation trial of ivuxolimab. The trial enrolled adults with locally advanced or metastatic head and neck squamous cell, hepatocellular, melanoma or renal cell carcinoma. Before TCR sequencing, CD4+ T cells and CD8+ T cells were sorted from peripheral blood as separate populations. Genomic DNA was extracted from sorted cells for sequencing of the TCRbeta CDR3 region. TCRbeta CDR3 regions were sequenced using the immunoSEQ Assay. What TCRdb holds here is the immuneACCESS table cut down to in-frame rearrangements. Part of the clones is not present; checked against another copy, under half of the missing clones reflect an unresolved V gene, and the others are unexplained. In all, the sample holds tens of thousands of clones, and more than 70% of those were seen once. Approximately 0.57% of the sample rests with the top ten.

This TCR came from an adult with an advanced solid tumor such as melanoma, head and neck, liver or kidney cancer. This chain joins TRBV21-1 to TRBJ2-5; the D call TRBD1 from the table was never checked on the DNA. TRBV21-1 is deemed a pseudogene. The sequences come from CD4+ or CD8+ T cells sorted from blood, collected in a trial of the OX40 agonist ivuxolimab. CDR3 reads: CASSKGDRGPTETQYF. The DNA is as follows: TGTGCCAGCAGCAAGGGCGACAGGGGGCCTACGGAGACCCAGTACTTC.